The sequence of this TCR beta chain was determined in a study of T cells after posttransplantation cyclophosphamide. Broader study findings: Skin or GI-infiltrating T cells shared few TRB sequences with blood.

Busulfan-fludarabine conditioning, marrow transplant, and cyclophosphamide on days +3 and +4 were administered. Assay used: immunoSEQ multiplex PCR; TCRdb lists only in-frame clones, some missing. Among 9,500 to 12,000 clones listed, 75% to 95% were seen once. As concerns this clone: Its antigen is currently unknown.

The sample here was PBMCs, taken after allogeneic stem cell transplant with posttransplant cyclophosphamide. The sequence was collected from a female patient aged 25-40 years who received an allogeneic stem cell transplant from an unrelated donor, was CMV-positive, and had no GVHD. Some T cells may be the graft donor's.

The CDR3 protein is CASSPRDRRTDTQYF. CDR3 nucleotides: TGTGCCAGCAGCCCACGGGACAGACGCACAGATACGCAGTATTTT. The gene calls are TRBV2 and TRBJ2-3, with TRBD1 matching 7 bases. Germline trimming cut 6 bases from V and 1 base from J; bases unmatched to any gene: 7. The CDR3 is 15 amino acids. Looked up from germline, CDR1 is SNHLY and CDR2 is FYNNEI.